This TCR beta chain was retrieved from a study of cytomegalovirus exposure and HLA in healthy donors. 13 Jbeta primers and 60 Vbeta primers were used for the PCR. The protocol was immunoSEQ multiplex PCR, while the TCRdb copy is restricted to in-frame clones and leaves out a portion. The sample consists of some 99,000 clones, around 72% of them appearing once. Trimming took off 0 bases at V and 7 bases at J, with 5 bases between the two ends. Germline CDR1 reads SGDLS; CDR2 reads YYNGEE. There are 12 residues in the CDR3. Findings and caveats of the study: Per a prior analysis, the majority of TCR beta V segments were productive roughly 87% or roughly 30% of the time.

Comment on this clone: Its antigen is unknown. Other nucleotide sequences from this sample produce the same CDR3.

Sample: PBMCs. The chain employs TRBV9 and TRBJ2-1, with unresolved D. This clonotype was sampled from a male donor in good health and CMV-seronegative. The CDR3 bases are TGTGCCAGCAGCGTAGGCGTGAATGAGCAGTTCTTC. Residues: CASSVGVNEQFF.